These 12 T cell receptor beta chains share one sample of origin, sequenced in a study of T cell responses to AZD1222 COVID-19 vaccine. TCRdb's copy holds only in-frame clones and misses some; the assay was immunoSEQ multiplex PCR. Altogether about 110,000 clones are present, roughly 86% being singletons, with the ten largest covering 4.4%. Sequenced here: peripheral blood, sampled 28 days after the second AZD1222 dose. These receptors were obtained from an adult who received the AZD1222 COVID-19 vaccine.

The rearrangement uses TRBV10-3 and TRBJ1-6; 7 positions match TRBD1. Germline V gene data show CDR1 as ENHRY and CDR2 as SYGVKD. V lost 11 bases and J lost 7; bases outside the gene matches: 8. The CDR3 sequence is 13 residues long. DNA for the CDR3: TGTGCCGTAACAGGGGAGGAAAATTCACCCCTCCACTTT. It specifies CAVTGEENSPLHF.

This chain connects TRBV18 to TRBJ1-1; D is uncertain. Germline CDR1 reads KGHSH; CDR2 reads LQKENI. V was trimmed by 3 bases and J by 1 base, leaving 12 bases between them. The CDR3 contains 15 residues. The CDR3 sequence: CASSPQDGSNTEAFF. DNA of the CDR3: TGTGCCAGCTCACCCCAGGACGGCTCGAACACTGAAGCTTTCTTT.

This clone was seen a few times. The rearrangement uses TRBV3-1 (or the pseudogene TRBV3-2) and TRBJ1-2, with D perhaps matching TRBD1 (5 bases). Germline V gene data show CDR1 as LGHDT and CDR2 as YNNKEL (reference sequence). The CDR3 sequence is 14 residues long. V was shortened by 1 base and J by 4 bases, with 10 bases between the two germline ends. The CDR3 here is CASSQGMGVYGYTF. The CDR3, as DNA: TGTGCCAGCAGCCAAGGTATGGGGGTCTATGGCTACACCTTC.

The chain is built from TRBV11-2 and TRBJ2-7; maybe TRBD2 (6 bases). Germline CDR1 reads SGHAT; CDR2 reads FQNNGV. Between the trimmed V and J ends, which lost 6 bases and 5 bases, there was a span of 23 bases. The CDR3 consists of 16 residues. CDR3 sequence reads: CASRGLEGGLVHEQYF. CDR3 DNA sequence: TGTGCCAGCAGGGGCCTGGAGGGTGGATTGGTCCACGAGCAGTACTTC.

The chain recombines TRBV5-6 with TRBJ1-1; D is ambiguous. Trimming pared 2 bases from V and 8 bases from J, leaving 10 bases between. Per the germline V gene, CDR1 is SGHDT and CDR2 is YYEEEE. This CDR3 is built from 12 residues. CDR3 protein: CASSFRSREAFF. DNA for the CDR3: TGTGCCAGCAGCTTTCGTTCAAGAGAAGCTTTCTTT.

The V call is TRBV7-9, the J call TRBJ2-3, with TRBD2 identical over 7 bases. The trim removed 6 bases at V and 3 bases at J, leaving 9 bases unmatched. The CDR3 totals 15 residues. From germline, CDR1 is SEHNR and CDR2 FQNEAQ (reference sequence). CDR3 sequence (DNA): TGTGCCAGCAGTCATACTAGCGAGGGGACAGATACGCAGTATTTT. Its translation: CASSHTSEGTDTQYF.

The chain has TRBV7-2 and TRBJ1-2; the D gene is possibly TRBD1 (5 bases). V was cut by 5 bases and J by 2 bases, with 15 bases left in between. The CDR3 is 15 amino acids. The germline CDR1 and CDR2 sequences are SGHTA and FQGNSA. CDR3 in amino acids: CASSISRTSNYGYTF. CDR3 nucleotides: TGTGCCAGCAGCATAAGTCGGACATCCAACTATGGCTACACCTTC.

The chain carries TRBV7-2 and TRBJ1-3, with D unresolved. From germline, CDR1 is SGHTA and CDR2 FQGNSA. Trimming took 2 bases from V and 2 from J, leaving 22 bases between them. CDR3 length equals 19 residues. This CDR3 reads CASSLKVDSGGGAGNTIYF. The CDR3 DNA follows: TGTGCCAGCAGCTTAAAGGTAGATTCTGGTGGTGGTGCTGGAAACACCATATATTTT.

The V call is TRBV14, the J call TRBJ1-1, with TRBD1 matching 8 bases. Germline V lookup: CDR1 SGHDN, CDR2 FVKESK. The CDR3 has 14 amino acids. The V and J ends lost 4 bases and 7 bases, in that order; junction bases with no gene match: 8. CDR3: CASSPLRTGNEAFF. DNA for the CDR3: TGTGCCAGCAGCCCCCTCAGGACAGGGAATGAAGCTTTCTTT.

This clone has just one count. This chain uses TRBV27 with TRBJ1-2; D is possibly TRBD1 (5 bases). The CDR3 sequence is 12 residues long. Germline V gene sequence: CDR1 MNHEY, CDR2 SMNVEV (reference sequence). Trimming removed 5 bases at V and 10 bases at J, with 14 bases between. CDR3 residues: CASSPSGLAYTF. In nucleotides, the CDR3 is TGTGCCAGCAGTCCCTCAGGGTTAGCCTACACCTTC.

This clone was counted a single time. The chain uses TRBV6-5 and TRBJ1-1; no reliable D call. The CDR3 has 13 residues. The V end was cut by 6 bases, the J end by 0 bases, with 8 bases between. CDR1 and CDR2 (germline): MNHEY, SVGAGI. The DNA for the CDR3 is TGTGCCAGCAGGATGGAAGTGAACACTGAAGCTTTCTTT. It translates to CASRMEVNTEAFF.

The chain carries TRBV4-3 and TRBJ2-6, with D uncertain. V lost 1 base to trimming and J lost 2 bases, with 6 bases between them. The germline V gene encodes CDR1 LGHNA and CDR2 YSLEER. There are 15 residues in the CDR3. CDR3 protein: CASSQARTGANVLTF. CDR3 DNA: TGCGCCAGCAGCCAAGCCCGAACTGGGGCCAACGTCCTGACTTTC.